This T cell receptor beta chain was sequenced for a study of blood T cell repertoires in COVID-19. Data came from immunoSEQ multiplex PCR; TCRdb stores just in-frame clones and leaves some out. The sample records about 430,000 clones, 70% to 90% being singletons. The sample comprised PBMCs or T cells enriched from blood (not recorded which). The sequence derives from a woman between 18 and 29 years old who had been exposed to COVID-19.

The CDR3 sequence is CASSLLLAGDYNEQFF. Written as DNA, the CDR3 is TGTGCCAGCAGCCTACTACTAGCGGGGGACTACAATGAGCAGTTCTTC. J is TRBJ2-1 and V is TRBV7-8, with 11 bases matching TRBD2. V lost 5 bases, J lost 3 bases, and 6 bases stayed unmatched. This CDR3 has 16 residues. Germline V lookup: CDR1 SGHVS, CDR2 FQNEAQ. The full variable domain, rest sourced from reference TRBV7-8 and TRBJ2-1, is GAGVSQSPRYKVAKRGQDVALRCDPISGHVSLFWYQQALGQGPEFLTYFQNEAQLDKSGLPSDRFFAERPEGSVSTLKIQRTQQEDSAVYLCASSLLLAGDYNEQFFGPGTRLTVL.